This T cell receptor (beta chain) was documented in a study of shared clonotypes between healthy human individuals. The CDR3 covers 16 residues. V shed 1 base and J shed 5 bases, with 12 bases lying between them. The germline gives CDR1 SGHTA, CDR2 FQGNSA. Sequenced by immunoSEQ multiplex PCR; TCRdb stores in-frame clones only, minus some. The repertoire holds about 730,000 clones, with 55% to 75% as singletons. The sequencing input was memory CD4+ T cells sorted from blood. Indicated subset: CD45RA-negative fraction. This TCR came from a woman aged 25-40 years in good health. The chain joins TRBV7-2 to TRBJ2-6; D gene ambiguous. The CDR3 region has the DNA TGTGCCAGCAGCTTAGTTCAGCTTACGCGGGCCAACGTCCTGACTTTC. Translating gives CASSLVQLTRANVLTF.